The entry below gives a single T cell receptor beta chain sequence along with its context. Antigen: not known. The data belong to a study of T cells in Graves' hyperthyroidism and ophthalmopathy. Whole-study findings and limits: Most clonotypes expanded in thyroid above 0.001 were likewise present in blood.

Germline CDR1 and CDR2: DFQATT and SNEGSKA (reference sequence). The CDR3 loop spans 17 amino acids. V shed 0 bases, J shed 0 bases, and the junction held 6 bases outside the gene matches. RNA transcripts served as the template for amplifying TCR beta CDR3 regions. HTBI primers were used for first-round RT-PCR of the TCR CDR3. TCRdb independently ran MiXCR on the multiplex PCR reads; one entry per CDR3 protein. The repertoire holds approximately 400,000 distinct CDR3 sequences, with approximately 14% as singletons. Blood was sampled at initial diagnosis of hyperthyroidism, prior to onset of any ophthalmopathy symptoms.

What was sequenced was blood. The TCR was taken from a woman between 18 and 29 years old with Graves' hyperthyroidism that later progressed to Graves' ophthalmopathy. The V gene is TRBV20-1, the J gene TRBJ2-2, with 8 positions matching TRBD2. In DNA form, the CDR3 reads TGCAGTGCTAGAGATTTGGCTAGCGGGTCGAACACCGGGGAGCTGTTTTTT. Amino acid sequence: CSARDLASGSNTGELFF.